This entry features one T cell receptor (beta chain) sequence. The target antigen is unknown. These gene names are mouse names. The CDR3 is cut off 4 residues early in the read; its end comes from the germline J gene. This specimen includes other DNA sequences encoding the same CDR3. Germline V gene sequence: CDR1 NSQYPW, CDR2 LRSPGD (reference sequence). Trimming cost V 0 bases and J 0 bases, with 8 bases left between them. The CDR3 has 15 residues. The data originate from a study of CD8+ T cells in alopecia areata. Overall study findings and caveats: Affected lesional scalp, above all in alopecia totalis/universalis, was more clonal than normal scalp. Sharing of TCRs across patients appeared less clear than in mice, possibly for HLA-related reasons.

Sequencing templates came from extracted RNA that was reverse transcribed into cDNA. TCRdb keeps only in-frame clones here, not all; method: immunoSEQ multiplex PCR. This sample comprises 290,000 or so clones, none seen once only. CD4, CD8alpha, NKG2D, NKG2ACE and other markers guided sorting of pooled cutaneous lymph node cells. Source material: CD4+ T cells sorted from a lymph node. This clonotype was sampled from a C3H/HeJ mouse with alopecia areata. The strain is characterized by the MHC haplotype H2-k. The V call is TRBV1, the J call TRBJ1-1; a weak D match, TRBD1 (5 bases). The CDR3 loop reads CTCSADRGANTEVFF. The covered CDR3 bases are TGCACCTGCAGTGCAGATAGGGGTGCAAACACA. Drawing the rest from reference TRBV1 and TRBJ1-1, the complete variable domain is VTLLEQNPRWRLVPRGQAVNLRCILKNSQYPWMSWYQQDLQKQLQWLFTLRSPGDKEVKSLPGADYLATRVTDTELRLQVANMSQGRTLYCTCSADRGANTEVFFGKGTRLTVV.